This T cell receptor beta chain was sequenced for a study of blood T cell repertoires in COVID-19. Study context: Acute and convalescent COVID-19 specimens originated in the United States, Italy and Spain. Sample material is recorded as cDNA or gDNA derived from T cells, B-cell-depleted T cells, or PBMCs.

The V and J ends lost 4 bases and 8 bases, in that order; junction bases with no gene match: 11. Germline CDR1 is GTSNPN and CDR2 is SVGIG (reference sequence). This CDR3 spans 15 amino acids. Authors' methods: Nucleated cell number was recorded as an estimate derived from reference gene primer amplification. Repertoires were generated with immunoSEQ multiplex PCR, while TCRdb's copy carries only in-frame clones and drops some. V and J calls and clone size are given by that table; D and trimming were obtained from the DNA. The top ten clones hold 3% to 4.5% of a sample with about 160,000 clones, roughly 86% of them seen once.

This sequence was found in a woman aged 60-75 years who had recovered from COVID-19. The sequenced material came from peripheral blood. The gene calls are TRBV30 and TRBJ1-6; 7 positions agree with TRBD1. The CDR3 sequence is CAWKGQPRGDSPLHF. The DNA for the CDR3 is TGTGCCTGGAAGGGACAGCCTCGAGGGGATTCACCCCTCCACTTT.